The 20 T cell receptor beta chains presented below share a single source sample, sequenced in a study of cytomegalovirus exposure and HLA in healthy donors. 13 Jbeta primers and 60 Vbeta primers were used for the PCR. Produced via immunoSEQ multiplex PCR; TCRdb's table is partial and in-frame only. Of just over 85,000 clones listed, about 74% are singletons. Material: PBMCs. These receptors were collected from a man aged 40-49 years in good health and CMV-seronegative.

The chain has TRBV7-9 and TRBJ2-3; 8 positions match TRBD2. The CDR3 has 15 residues. V lost 1 base and J lost 4; bases outside the gene matches: 4. Germline values: CDR1 SEHNR, CDR2 FQNEAQ (reference sequence). As DNA, the CDR3 is TGTGCCAGCAGCTTAGGGTCGGGGGGGCCAGATACGCAGTATTTT. Amino acids: CASSLGSGGPDTQYF.

V usage is TRBV9 and J usage is TRBJ1-3, with D unclear. Germline CDR1 reads SGDLS; CDR2 reads YYNGEE. CDR3 length: 14 amino acids. V shed 0 bases and J shed 4 bases, with 8 bases lying between them. The CDR3 protein is CASSVAGSGNTIYF. The CDR3, as DNA: TGTGCCAGCAGCGTAGCAGGTTCCGGAAACACCATATATTTT.

This clone was picked up a small number of times. The V and J genes are TRBV7-2 and TRBJ2-7, with TRBD2 matching over 9 bases. This CDR3 region has 16 residues. V shed 5 bases and J 5 bases; nucleotides not matched to a gene: 13. CDR1 SGHTA and CDR2 FQGNSA come from the germline V gene. The CDR3: CASSRSGGGRGNEQYF. The DNA for the CDR3 is TGTGCCAGCAGCCGTAGCGGGGGAGGCCGTGGGAACGAGCAGTACTTC.

The rearrangement links TRBV7-2 to TRBJ2-7, with 7 bases that match TRBD1. There are 14 residues in the CDR3. In germline, CDR1 is SGHTA, CDR2 FQGNSA. V shed 3 bases, J shed 3 bases, and the junction held 5 bases outside the gene matches. CDR3: CASSFLQGNYEQYF. In DNA form, the CDR3 reads TGTGCCAGCAGCTTCCTACAGGGGAACTACGAGCAGTACTTC. The variable domain in full, with the rest retrieved from reference TRBV7-2 and TRBJ2-7, is GAGVSQSPSNKVTEKGKDVELRCDPISGHTALYWYRQSLGQGLEFLIYFQGNSAPDKSGLPSDRFSAERTGGSVSTLTIQRTQQEDSAVYLCASSFLQGNYEQYFGPGTRLTVT.

The chain couples TRBV6-1 to TRBJ2-1, with 13 bases matching TRBD2. The CDR3 is made up of 15 amino acids. The junction had 6 bases not matched to a gene; V was cut back by 6 bases and J by 7 bases. Germline V gene sequence: CDR1 MNHNS, CDR2 SASEGT. This CDR3 reads CASSQLAGGPNEQFF. The CDR3 DNA is TGTGCCAGCAGCCAACTAGCGGGGGGGCCGAATGAGCAGTTCTTC.

The V call is TRBV5-4, the J call TRBJ2-2; D may be TRBD2 (6 bases). The length of the CDR3 is 15 residues. The V gene's germline CDR1 is SGHNT and CDR2 YYREEE (reference sequence). The germline V and J ends were trimmed by 4 bases and 3 bases, with 13 bases remaining between them. CDR3 nucleotide sequence: TGTGCCAGCAGCGCCGGGGGTAGGGACACCGGGGAGCTGTTTTTT. Its translation is CASSAGGRDTGELFF.

This clone was counted a few times. The V gene is TRBV10-2, the J gene TRBJ2-7, with TRBD1 identical over 8 bases. Looked up from germline, CDR1 is WSHSY and CDR2 is SAAADI. CDR3 length: 14 residues. Trimming at V came to 7 bases and at J to 3 bases, leaving 8 bases not matched to a gene. The CDR3 here is CASNYDRGHYEQYF. CDR3 nucleotide sequence: TGCGCCAGCAATTATGACAGGGGCCACTACGAGCAGTACTTC.

V gene TRBV11-2 combines with J gene TRBJ1-2; D may be TRBD1 (6 bases). CDR3 length: 15 amino acids. Trimming pared 4 bases from V and 3 bases from J, leaving 15 bases between. Germline CDR1 SGHAT, CDR2 FQNNGV. Here the CDR3 reads CASSSTGGAHYGYTF. The DNA of the CDR3 is TGTGCCAGCAGCTCGACCGGGGGGGCTCACTATGGCTACACCTTC.

The V call is TRBV11-2, the J call TRBJ1-5; 7 positions match TRBD1. CDR1 and CDR2 from the germline V gene are SGHAT and FQNNGV. The V segment lost 5 bases and the J segment 7 bases; nucleotides outside the gene matches: 8. The CDR3 sequence is 14 residues long. The chain's CDR3 is CASSVTGESQPQHF. CDR3 nucleotide sequence: TGTGCCAGCAGCGTTACAGGGGAAAGCCAGCCCCAGCATTTT.

The chain joins TRBV30 to TRBJ2-1, with D unresolved. This CDR3 region has 14 residues. With 3 bases removed from V and 1 base from J, the gap between germline ends came to 10 bases. Germline values: CDR1 GTSNPN, CDR2 SVGIG (reference sequence). The CDR3 nucleotides read TGTGCCTGGAGCGCCGAGGTTTCCTACAATGAGCAGTTCTTC. It is translated as CAWSAEVSYNEQFF.

The chain links TRBV7-2 to TRBJ2-2; 10 nucleotides align to TRBD2. The CDR3 length is 16 residues. V lost 5 bases, J lost 7 bases, and 10 bases stayed unmatched. Germline CDR1 reads SGHTA; CDR2 reads FQGNSA. CDR3 residues: CASSRPAGGPSGELFF. DNA of the CDR3: TGTGCCAGCAGCCGGCCAGCGGGGGGGCCTAGCGGGGAGCTGTTTTTT.

Details on this clone: Mismatch with germline at one junction end may stem from a read error. This rearrangement joins TRBV7-9 to TRBJ1-4; D unclear. Per the germline V gene, CDR1 is SEHNR and CDR2 is FQNEAQ (reference sequence). CDR3 length: 16 amino acids. Here the CDR3 DNA reads TGTTCCAGCAGCGCGGAGGCCCTCGTCGATAATGAAAAACTGTTTTTT. Its protein is CSSSAEALVDNEKLFF. The whole variable domain, filled in from reference TRBV7-9 and TRBJ1-4, reads DTGVSQNPRHKITKRGQNVTFRCDPISEHNRLYWYRQTLGQGPEFLTYFQNEAQLEKSRLLSDRFSAERPKGSFSTLEIQRTEQGDSAMYLCSSSAEALVDNEKLFFGSGTQLSVL.

This clone occurred a few times. CDR3 protein: CASSLFRRSTYEQYF. In DNA, the CDR3 is TGTGCCAGCAGTTTATTCCGCAGGTCCACCTACGAGCAGTACTTC. V usage is TRBV28 and J usage is TRBJ2-7; no definite D call. V shed 1 base and J shed 2 bases, with 12 bases lying between them. CDR1 MDHEN and CDR2 SYDVKM come from the germline V gene. This CDR3 contains 15 residues.

V is TRBV30 and J is TRBJ1-6; 8 bases map to TRBD1. There are 14 residues in the CDR3. V lost 2 bases, J lost 10 bases, and 7 bases stayed unmatched. CDR1 and CDR2 (germline): GTSNPN, SVGIG (reference sequence). The CDR3 is CAWSRGQGDSPLHF. DNA for the CDR3: TGTGCCTGGAGTCGTGGACAGGGCGACTCACCCCTCCACTTT.

This sequence joins TRBV6-5 and TRBJ1-2; no reliable D call. Trimming shortened V by 8 bases and J by 7 bases, and 17 bases separated the two germline ends. CDR1 and CDR2 (germline): MNHEY, SVGAGI. The length of the CDR3 is 13 residues. The CDR3 region is CASQSLERGGYTF. The CDR3 DNA reads as TGTGCCAGCCAGTCGCTCGAACGCGGTGGCTACACCTTC.

The V call is TRBV7-2, the J call TRBJ2-1; D is possibly TRBD2 (6 bases). Trimming removed 8 bases at V and 0 bases at J, with 11 bases between. Germline assignment: CDR1 SGHTA and CDR2 FQGNSA. The CDR3 loop spans 14 amino acids. CDR3 loop: CASADGSSYNEQFF. CDR3 nucleotide sequence: TGTGCCAGCGCCGACGGGAGCTCCTACAATGAGCAGTTCTTC.

The CDR3 spells CASSQDRGWVGNQPQHF. CDR3 sequence (DNA): TGCGCCAGCAGCCAAGATCGAGGGTGGGTCGGCAATCAGCCCCAGCATTTT. The rearrangement joins TRBV4-3 to TRBJ1-5, with D hard to call. Trimming removed 0 bases at V and 2 bases at J, with 14 bases between. Germline values: CDR1 LGHNA, CDR2 YSLEER. CDR3 size: 17 residues.

This chain links TRBV27 with TRBJ1-1; D is ambiguous. CDR3 length: 15 amino acids. The germline gives CDR1 MNHEY, CDR2 SMNVEV (reference sequence). V lost 5 bases and J lost 1, with 14 bases in between. The CDR3 loop is CASSIKGGANTEAFF. CDR3 bases: TGTGCCAGCAGTATCAAAGGCGGAGCGAACACTGAAGCTTTCTTT.

V gene TRBV28 combines with J gene TRBJ1-6; 7 positions agree with TRBD1. The germline gives CDR1 MDHEN, CDR2 SYDVKM. This CDR3 is built from 14 residues. V trimming: 6 bases; J trimming: 5 bases; junction bases outside the gene matches: 4. In DNA form, the CDR3 reads TGTGCCAGCAGCCCCACAGGGGATAATTCACCCCTCCACTTT. Translation: CASSPTGDNSPLHF. The entire variable domain, with the rest obtained from reference TRBV28 and TRBJ1-6, is as follows: DVKVTQSSRYLVKRTGEKVFLECVQDMDHENMFWYRQDPGLGLRLIYFSYDVKMKEKGDIPEGYSVSREKKERFSLILESASTNQTSMYLCASSPTGDNSPLHFGNGTRLTVT.

This clone was detected only a few times. V usage is TRBV6-1 and J usage is TRBJ2-5; 9 bases are shared with TRBD1. The germline CDR1 and CDR2 sequences are MNHNS and SASEGT. The CDR3 loop spans 16 amino acids. V was pared by 2 bases and J by 4 bases, with 8 bases of the junction left unmatched. The CDR3 reads CASSERRQGVGETQYF. As DNA, the CDR3 is TGTGCCAGCAGTGAAAGGAGACAGGGGGTTGGAGAGACCCAGTACTTC.